This note documents a single TCR beta chain sequence. The data derive from a study of blood T cell repertoires in COVID-19. Assay: immunoSEQ multiplex PCR; the TCRdb copy retains only in-frame clones and omits some. This sample has 300,000 or so clones, with about 87% found just once. This CDR3 contains 15 residues. V was pared by 3 bases and J by 1 base, with 3 bases of the junction left unmatched. CDR1 is SGHRS and CDR2 is YFSETQ in the germline V gene. This TCR derives from a woman aged 45-65 years who had recovered from COVID-19. This chain connects TRBV5-1 to TRBJ2-3; TRBD1 matches at 9 bases. The material sequenced was peripheral blood. The CDR3 protein is CASSSRQGGTDTQYF. CDR3 in DNA: TGCGCCAGCAGCTCAAGACAGGGGGGCACAGATACGCAGTATTTT.